Below are 6 T cell receptor beta chains sequenced from a single sample in a study of graft-versus-host responses after intestinal transplantation. Only in-frame clones appear in the TCRdb table, and some are missing; sequencing was by immunoSEQ multiplex PCR. The sample holds more than 50,000 clones, under 95% seen once. The sequenced sample was PBMCs, obtained about 120 days after intestinal transplantation. Receptors originate from a human patient who received an intestinal transplant, so some T cells may come from the graft donor.

This sequence joins TRBV7-9 and TRBJ2-3; 13 bases line up with TRBD2. The CDR3 contains 16 residues. J lost 6 bases, V lost 5 bases, and 8 bases had no gene match. Germline V lookup: CDR1 SEHNR, CDR2 FQNEAQ (reference sequence). This CDR3 is CASSRGLAGAPDTQYF. In DNA form, the CDR3 reads TGTGCCAGCAGCAGAGGACTAGCGGGAGCCCCGGATACGCAGTATTTT.

The chain employs TRBV4-1 and TRBJ1-4; D uncertain. In germline, CDR1 is MGHRA, CDR2 YSYEKL. This CDR3 has 18 amino acids. Trimming left V 4 bases short and J 3 bases short, with 21 bases between. The CDR3 bases are TGCGCCAGCAGCCCGAGGCAGTCGGGAGGGTACTCTAATGAAAAACTGTTTTTT. Translation: CASSPRQSGGYSNEKLFF.

The V call is TRBV5-1, the J call TRBJ2-1; 15 bases map to TRBD2. Germline CDR1 and CDR2: SGHRS and YFSETQ. This CDR3 has 17 amino acids. Trimming took 4 bases from V and 3 from J; bases not matched to a gene: 5. The CDR3 sequence: CASSGGLAGGRYNEQFF. The CDR3 DNA reads as TGCGCCAGCAGCGGGGGACTAGCGGGGGGCCGCTACAATGAGCAGTTCTTC. Variable domain in full (rest from reference TRBV5-1 and TRBJ2-1): KAGVTQTPRYLIKTRGQQVTLSCSPISGHRSVSWYQQTPGQGLQFLFEYFSETQRNKGNFPGRFSGRQFSNSRSEMNVSTLELGDSALYLCASSGGLAGGRYNEQFFGPGTRLTVL.

J is TRBJ2-5 and V is TRBV19; D call uncertain. V shed 6 bases and J shed 2 bases, with 16 bases lying between them. Germline V gives CDR1 LNHDA, CDR2 SQIVND (reference sequence). The CDR3 is made up of 15 amino acids. CDR3 region: CASSSEARMQETQYF. DNA for the CDR3: TGTGCCAGTAGCTCCGAGGCGCGGATGCAAGAGACCCAGTACTTC.

On this clone itself: In the same sample, other DNA sequences code for this CDR3. This chain uses TRBV29-1 with TRBJ2-5; possibly TRBD2 for D (7 bases). The CDR3 is made up of 12 amino acids. Per the germline V gene, CDR1 is SQVTM and CDR2 is ANQGSEA. Trimming cost V 4 bases and J 5 bases, with 11 bases left between them. The CDR3: CSVGGGRETQYF. CDR3 in DNA: TGCAGCGTTGGCGGGGGCCGGGAGACCCAGTACTTC. Combining the CDR3 with reference TRBV29-1 and TRBJ2-5 gives the whole variable domain SAVISQKPSRDICQRGTSLTIQCQVDSQVTMMFWYRQQPGQSLTLIATANQGSEATYESGFVIDKFPISRPNLTFSTLTVSNMSPEDSSIYLCSVGGGRETQYFGPGTRLLVL.

The chain employs TRBV5-6 and TRBJ2-7, with 9 bases fitting TRBD1. Germline V lookup: CDR1 SGHDT, CDR2 YYEEEE. The CDR3 is 15 amino acids. J lost 2 bases, V lost 4 bases, and 7 bases had no gene match. The CDR3 protein is CASSETGGSAYEQYF. The CDR3 DNA follows: TGTGCCAGCAGCGAGACAGGGGGAAGCGCCTACGAGCAGTACTTC.